The TCR beta chain under discussion was sequenced for a study of T cell responses to AZD1222 COVID-19 vaccine. General observations from the study: No repertoire was sampled before or during the peak T cell response, only after it. Possibly, clonal diversity was underestimated; donors were largely white British and included more females. Recipients of AZD1222 seropositive at baseline numbered only 5 or 6. Recipients of two AZD1222 doses showed rising Spike-specific TCR breadth and depth.

Turning to this clone: No antigen is known for it.

This CDR3 region has 13 residues. CDR1 and CDR2 from the germline V gene are MNHEY and SMNVEV (reference sequence). Trimming took 6 bases from V and 8 from J; bases not matched to a gene: 8. Sequenced by immunoSEQ multiplex PCR; TCRdb stores in-frame clones only, minus some. In the table there are roughly 200,000 clones, about 92% of which are singletons. Sequenced material: peripheral blood, taken on day 0 of MenACWY control vaccination. This clonotype was sampled from an adult in good health. This sequence joins TRBV27 and TRBJ1-2; TRBD1 matches at 8 bases. CDR3: CASRRGQGGGYTF. CDR3 bases: TGTGCCAGCAGGAGAGGACAGGGAGGAGGCTACACCTTC.